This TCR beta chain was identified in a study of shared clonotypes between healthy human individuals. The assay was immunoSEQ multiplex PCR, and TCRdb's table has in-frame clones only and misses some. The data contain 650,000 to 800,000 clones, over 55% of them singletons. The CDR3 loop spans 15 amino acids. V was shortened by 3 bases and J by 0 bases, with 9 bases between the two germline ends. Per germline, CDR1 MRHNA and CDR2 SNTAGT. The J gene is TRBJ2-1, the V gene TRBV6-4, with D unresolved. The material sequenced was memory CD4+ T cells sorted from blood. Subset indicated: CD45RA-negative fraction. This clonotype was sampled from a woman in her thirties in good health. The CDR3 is CASSEMFSSYNEQFF. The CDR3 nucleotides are TGTGCCAGCAGTGAAATGTTCAGCTCCTACAATGAGCAGTTCTTC.